The clone carrying this T cell receptor (beta chain) came up a few times. These data originate in a study of control samples from healthy donors and cancer patients. The germline CDR1 and CDR2 sequences are SNHLY and FYNNEI. Trimming took off 7 bases at V and 1 base at J, with 13 bases between the two ends. This CDR3 has 14 residues. Clones were sequenced by immunoSEQ multiplex PCR, and TCRdb holds only the in-frame ones, with some missing. Of 90,000 to 100,000 clones listed, about 80% are singletons. The sequencing input was blood. This clonotype was sampled from a woman in her twenties or thirties in good health. The genes are TRBV2 and TRBJ1-1, with a tentative D call TRBD1 (6 bases). Written as DNA, the CDR3 is TGTGCCAGCACACTACAGGGCCCGAACACTGAAGCTTTCTTT. Its protein is CASTLQGPNTEAFF.